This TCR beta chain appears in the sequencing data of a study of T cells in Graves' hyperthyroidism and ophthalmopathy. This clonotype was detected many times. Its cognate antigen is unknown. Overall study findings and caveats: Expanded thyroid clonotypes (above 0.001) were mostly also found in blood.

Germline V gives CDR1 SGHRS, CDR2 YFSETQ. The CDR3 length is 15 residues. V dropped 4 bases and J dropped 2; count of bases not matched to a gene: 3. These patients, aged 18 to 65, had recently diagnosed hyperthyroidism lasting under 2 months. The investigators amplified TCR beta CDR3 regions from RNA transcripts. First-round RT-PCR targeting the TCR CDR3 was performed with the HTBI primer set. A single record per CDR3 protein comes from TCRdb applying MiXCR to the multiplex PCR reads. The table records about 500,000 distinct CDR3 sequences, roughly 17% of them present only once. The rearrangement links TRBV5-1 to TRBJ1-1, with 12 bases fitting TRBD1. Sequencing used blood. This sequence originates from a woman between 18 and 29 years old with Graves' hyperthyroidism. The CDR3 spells CASSAGQGANTEAFF. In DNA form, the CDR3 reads TGCGCCAGCAGCGCGGGACAGGGGGCTAACACTGAAGCTTTCTTT.